The next 26 T cell receptor beta chains were all read from a single sample in a study of T cells after yellow fever vaccination. TCRdb re-called the 5' RACE reads with MiXCR, one entry per CDR3 protein. The repertoire has some 240,000 distinct CDR3 sequences, roughly 3% of them found once; the top ten carry around 3.2%. The sample consisted of CD4+ T cells sorted from PBMCs, taken 10 days after the yellow fever booster vaccination. The receptors were gathered from a man aged 18 to 35 who received the YFV17D yellow fever vaccine.

In its sample, this clonotype was seen many times. The rearrangement uses TRBV12-3 or TRBV12-4 and TRBJ1-2; D is uncertain. This CDR3 region has 14 residues. The germline V and J ends were trimmed by 3 bases and 4 bases, with 12 bases remaining between them. CDR3 protein: CASSLGQLGYGYTF. CDR3 sequence (DNA): TGTGCCAGCAGTTTGGGTCAGCTTGGCTATGGCTACACCTTC.

Comments on this clonotype: Possible read error: a much larger clone is one base away. No DNA is shown, since the ends of the CDR3 on it are uncertain; the CDR3 is the one TCRdb lists. J is TRBJ2-1 and V is TRBV20-1; the table's TRBD1 call for D was not verified on the DNA. Per germline, CDR1 DFQATT and CDR2 SNEGSKA (reference sequence). From its first to its last residue, the CDR3 has 12 amino acids. The CDR3 spells CSVWGDGNEEFF.

The chain combines TRBV6-2 or TRBV6-3 with TRBJ2-5, with 7 bases identical to TRBD1. The germline CDR1 and CDR2 sequences are MNHEY and SVGEGT. This CDR3 has 12 amino acids. Trimming removed 6 bases from V and 5 bases from J; junction bases left unmatched: 3. In DNA, the CDR3 is TGTGCCAGCAGCGTACAGGGGGAGACCCAGTACTTC. This translates into CASSVQGETQYF.

This clonotype was detected many times. J is TRBJ1-4 and V is TRBV18; D remains unclear. Germline CDR1 is KGHSH and CDR2 is LQKENI. Trimming shortened V by 6 bases and J by 8 bases, and 10 bases separated the two germline ends. CDR3 length: 12 residues. The CDR3 is CASSRASEKLFF. In nucleotides, the CDR3 is TGTGCCAGCTCCCGTGCAAGCGAAAAACTGTTTTTT.

Regarding this clonotype: A much more abundant neighbour one base away suggests this may be a read error. The chain links TRBV5-1 to TRBJ2-3; no definite D call. The CDR3 runs to 16 residues. V was trimmed by 4 bases and J by 1 base, leaving 16 bases between them. The V gene's germline CDR1 is SGHRS and CDR2 YFSETQ. CDR3 nucleotides: TGCGCCAGCAGCCCTCTGGGTATCACTGGCACAGATACGCAGTATTTT. Translated: CASSPLGITGTDTQYF.

The table lists this clonotype with many counts. The genes are TRBV7-2 and TRBJ1-2, with D uncertain. V shed 1 base and J shed 2 bases, with 11 bases lying between them. Germline values: CDR1 SGHTA, CDR2 FQGNSA. The CDR3 consists of 15 residues. Written as DNA, the CDR3 is TGTGCCAGCAGCTTAGTCGGTGGGGAAAACTATGGCTACACCTTC. It specifies CASSLVGGENYGYTF.

The chain combines TRBV6-2 or TRBV6-3 with TRBJ2-5; 7 bases are shared with TRBD2. Germline values: CDR1 MNHEY, CDR2 SVGEGT. The ends lost 5 bases at V and 4 bases at J; junction bases unmatched: 7. The CDR3 is 14 residues long. CDR3 sequence reads: CASSQGTMGETQYF. In DNA, the CDR3 is TGTGCCAGCAGTCAAGGGACTATGGGAGAGACCCAGTACTTC.

This clonotype has a handful of counts. The rearrangement uses TRBV24-1 and TRBJ2-3, with 8 positions matching TRBD1. Germline CDR1 is KGHDR and CDR2 is SFDVKD. V dropped 3 bases and J dropped 1; count of bases not matched to a gene: 2. This CDR3 contains 15 residues. CDR3 region: CATSDGQGGTDTQYF. Written as DNA, the CDR3 is TGTGCCACCAGTGATGGACAGGGCGGCACAGATACGCAGTATTTT.

The chain employs TRBV20-1 and TRBJ1-3; D is undetermined. Germline-derived CDR1 and CDR2 are DFQATT and SNEGSKA (reference sequence). V lost 6 bases, J lost 4 bases, and 10 bases lay in between. CDR3 size: 12 residues. The CDR3 loop reads CSAGKGGNTIYF. The CDR3 nucleotides are TGCAGTGCAGGGAAGGGAGGAAACACCATATATTTT.

This clonotype was observed many times. The V call is TRBV7-2, the J call TRBJ2-2; the D is unclear. The germline V gene encodes CDR1 SGHTA and CDR2 FQGNSA. CDR3 length: 14 amino acids. Trimming removed 1 base at V and 1 base at J, with 4 bases between. The CDR3 DNA reads as TGTGCCAGCAGCTTAGTCCGGAACACCGGGGAGCTGTTTTTT. Protein product: CASSLVRNTGELFF. The full variable domain, with the rest looked up from reference TRBV7-2 and TRBJ2-2, is GAGVSQSPSNKVTEKGKDVELRCDPISGHTALYWYRQSLGQGLEFLIYFQGNSAPDKSGLPSDRFSAERTGGSVSTLTIQRTQQEDSAVYLCASSLVRNTGELFFGEGSRLTVL.

This clonotype was counted a few times. An end of the junction differs from the germline gene, which may be a read error. The chain carries TRBV7-7 and TRBJ2-1; D is undetermined. The CDR3 loop spans 12 amino acids. The V gene's germline CDR1 is SSHAT and CDR2 FNYEAQ (reference sequence). CDR3 nucleotides: TGTGCTAGCAGCCCGCTCCCGTATGAGCAGTTCTTC. It translates to CASSPLPYEQFF.

V and J are TRBV6-5 and TRBJ2-7; tentative D call: TRBD2 (6 bases). There are 14 residues in the CDR3. Trimming shortened V by 6 bases and J by 0 bases, and 12 bases separated the two germline ends. Germline lookup yields CDR1 MNHEY and CDR2 SVGAGI. CDR3 nucleotides: TGTGCCAGCAGCAGGGACTCCGACTCCTACGAGCAGTACTTC. Amino acids: CASSRDSDSYEQYF.

This clonotype was detected a few times. V gene TRBV18 combines with J gene TRBJ1-1; D not certain. V was pared by 0 bases and J by 5 bases, with 16 bases between. Germline CDR1 and CDR2: KGHSH and LQKENI. The CDR3 has 16 residues. CDR3 residues: CASSPPAGRVETEAFF. Written as DNA, the CDR3 is TGTGCCAGCTCACCACCAGCGGGGAGGGTTGAGACTGAAGCTTTCTTT.

This clonotype showed up many times. The chain combines TRBV5-4 with TRBJ2-1, with 10 nucleotides matching TRBD1. V lost 5 bases, J lost 8 bases, and 13 bases stayed unmatched. Germline CDR1 SGHNT, CDR2 YYREEE (reference sequence). The CDR3 extends over 16 amino acids. In DNA form, the CDR3 reads TGTGCCAGCAGTTCCCTATCCGGGACAGGGGTGGATGAGCAGTTCTTC. This encodes CASSSLSGTGVDEQFF. Combining the CDR3 with reference TRBV5-4 and TRBJ2-1 gives the whole variable domain ETGVTQSPTHLIKTRGQQVTLRCSSQSGHNTVSWYQQALGQGPQFIFQYYREEENGRGNFPPRFSGLQFPNYSSELNVNALELDDSALYLCASSSLSGTGVDEQFFGPGTRLTVL.

This clonotype was detected only a few times. CDR3 in DNA: TGTGCCAGCGGCAATGGGGGTGAATCACCCCTCCACTTT. Amino acid sequence: CASGNGGESPLHF. The J gene is TRBJ1-6, the V gene TRBV2; possibly TRBD1 for D (5 bases). V was pared by 8 bases and J by 10 bases, with 15 bases between. Germline V gene lookup returns CDR1 SNHLY and CDR2 FYNNEI. The CDR3 length is 13 residues. Together with reference TRBV2 and TRBJ1-6, the CDR3 gives the full variable domain: EPEVTQTPSHQVTQMGQEVILRCVPISNHLYFYWYRQILGQKVEFLVSFYNNEISEKSEIFDDQFSVERPDGSNFTLKIRSTKLEDSAMYFCASGNGGESPLHFGNGTRLTVT.

This clonotype showed up just a few times. CDR3 nucleotide sequence: TGTGCCAGCAGCCTACTCTCCGGGTCTTCTTACACCGGGGAGCTGTTTTTT. It is translated as CASSLLSGSSYTGELFF. The chain combines TRBV5-6 with TRBJ2-2; D is unresolved. The germline V gene encodes CDR1 SGHDT and CDR2 YYEEEE. This CDR3 comprises 17 residues. V was pared by 4 bases and J by 3 bases, with 19 bases between.

The chain couples TRBV5-1 to TRBJ2-5; 11 bases match TRBD2. Losses at the gene ends were 2 bases for V and 1 base for J; bases not matched to a gene: 1. In germline, CDR1 is SGHRS, CDR2 YFSETQ. The CDR3 has 15 residues. DNA of the CDR3: TGCGCCAGCAGCTTTAGCGGGGGGGTCCAAGAGACCCAGTACTTC. It translates to CASSFSGGVQETQYF.

This clonotype has just a few counts. The genes are TRBV5-6 and TRBJ1-2; D ambiguous. Germline values: CDR1 SGHDT, CDR2 YYEEEE. Trimming shortened V by 2 bases and J by 1 base, and 9 bases separated the two germline ends. The CDR3 spans 14 residues. CDR3 sequence reads: CASSLIGNNYGYTF. Written as DNA, the CDR3 is TGTGCCAGCAGCTTAATAGGGAATAACTATGGCTACACCTTC.

This clonotype was observed a few times. This chain links TRBV7-2 with TRBJ2-2; D ambiguous. The ends were cut back, 0 bases at V and 6 bases at J, with 5 bases in the middle. CDR1 and CDR2 (germline): SGHTA, FQGNSA. The CDR3 contains 13 residues. In nucleotides, the CDR3 is TGTGCCAGCAGCTTAGCGCCCCCCGGGGAGCTGTTTTTT. Translation gives CASSLAPPGELFF. Full variable domain (remainder filled in from reference TRBV7-2 and TRBJ2-2): GAGVSQSPSNKVTEKGKDVELRCDPISGHTALYWYRQSLGQGLEFLIYFQGNSAPDKSGLPSDRFSAERTGGSVSTLTIQRTQQEDSAVYLCASSLAPPGELFFGEGSRLTVL.

DNA of the CDR3: TGTGCCAGCAGCGTAGCTTTTGGGGGGGCCAACGTCCTGACTTTC. It encodes CASSVAFGGANVLTF. The chain recombines TRBV9 with TRBJ2-6; the D is unclear. Germline CDR1 and CDR2: SGDLS and YYNGEE. This CDR3 region has 15 residues. The V gene lost 0 bases and the J gene lost 4 bases, with 8 bases spanning the gap. The whole variable domain, filled in from reference TRBV9 and TRBJ2-6, reads DSGVTQTPKHLITATGQRVTLRCSPRSGDLSVYWYQQSLDQGLQFLIQYYNGEERAKGNILERFSAQQFPDLHSELNLSSLELGDSALYFCASSVAFGGANVLTFGAGSRLTVL.

At least ten counts were recorded for this clonotype. J is TRBJ1-2 and V is TRBV6-5; D possibly corresponds to TRBD1 (5 bases). Germline V gene data show CDR1 as MNHEY and CDR2 as SVGAGI. This CDR3 has 15 residues. The V and J ends lost 5 bases and 6 bases respectively, with 19 bases between them. As DNA, the CDR3 is TGTGCCAGCAGTCCGCCGGGGCGGGGAGGCCATGGCTACACCTTC. Its protein product is CASSPPGRGGHGYTF.

The genes are TRBV20-1 and TRBJ2-3; 8 nucleotides align to TRBD2. Looked up from germline, CDR1 is DFQATT and CDR2 is SNEGSKA (reference sequence). This CDR3 comprises 16 residues. Germline trimming cut 3 bases from V and 2 bases from J; bases unmatched to any gene: 10. The CDR3 region has the DNA TGCAGTGCTAGCTTTCGGCGGGGGGACTCCACAGATACGCAGTATTTT. Protein: CSASFRRGDSTDTQYF.

The chain is built from TRBV5-1 and TRBJ1-1; D gene ambiguous. This CDR3 comprises 13 residues. V was shortened by 5 bases and J by 2 bases, with 10 bases between the two germline ends. The V gene's germline CDR1 is SGHRS and CDR2 YFSETQ. CDR3 residues: CASRPDPNTEAFF. The DNA for the CDR3 is TGCGCCAGCAGACCGGACCCCAACACTGAAGCTTTCTTT.

Only a few counts were recorded for this clonotype. The chain recombines TRBV7-2 with TRBJ2-1, with D possibly being TRBD2 (6 bases). Germline CDR1 and CDR2: SGHTA and FQGNSA. Deletions cut 6 bases from V and 15 bases from J, with 24 bases between. The CDR3 has 14 residues. The CDR3 loop reads CASSFTGDSPLGFF. Here the CDR3 DNA reads TGTGCCAGCAGTTTCACTGGGGACTCCCCCCTCGGGTTCTTC.

This clonotype was observed a handful of times. The chain carries TRBV20-1 and TRBJ2-6; possible D gene TRBD1, 5 bases. The CDR3 contains 14 residues. Trimming took off 6 bases at V and 4 bases at J, with 13 bases between the two ends. Germline V gene sequence: CDR1 DFQATT, CDR2 SNEGSKA (reference sequence). CDR3 sequence reads: CSARQSLGANVLTF. The CDR3 DNA follows: TGCAGTGCAAGACAGTCGCTCGGGGCCAACGTCCTGACTTTC.

This clonotype was seen a handful of times. The chain uses TRBV14 and TRBJ2-7; D remains unclear. This CDR3 contains 15 residues. CDR1 is SGHDN, CDR2 FVKESK, per germline. Trimming cost V 2 bases and J 2 bases, with 13 bases left between them. DNA for the CDR3: TGTGCCAGCAGCCAATTCTTTCTAGATACCTACGAGCAGTACTTC. Translation: CASSQFFLDTYEQYF.